The clone carrying this T cell receptor (beta chain) came up many times. Antigen specificity is unknown. Via MiXCR, TCRdb re-called the reads, giving one row per CDR3 protein. Of about 900,000 distinct CDR3 sequences detected, approximately 31% appear once; the ten largest clones hold roughly an eighth. Looked up from germline, CDR1 is LGHNT and CDR2 is FRNRAP. The CDR3 length is 19 residues. With 5 bases clipped from V and 4 bases from J, the junction kept 14 bases outside the gene matches. This record belongs to a study of T cell repertoires in cytomegalovirus infection. V usage is TRBV12-5 and J usage is TRBJ2-5; 15 bases are shared with TRBD2. The input for sequencing was cultured CD8+ T cells from PBMCs, taken from culture after CMV antigen stimulation. The sequence was obtained from a human donor in good health (CMV status not recorded). Some clones in this sample may be carry-over from other donors' samples. The CDR3 DNA sequence: TGTGCTAGTGGTATCTGGACTAGCGGGGGGGAGGCCTCAGGAGAGACCCAGTACTTC. Translating it yields CASGIWTSGGEASGETQYF.